A selection of T cell receptor beta chains follows, all from one sample in a study of blood T cell repertoires in COVID-19. Sequencing used immunoSEQ multiplex PCR; TCRdb keeps in-frame clones, though not all of them. Counted here are about 220,000 clones, about 85% occurring once; the ten biggest clones make up just under 20%. The sample was peripheral blood. The receptors shown here come from a man aged 30 to 45 with active or convalescent COVID-19. Both conserved end residues are part of each CDR3. A D gene is named only where the DNA matches it firmly. The size of a clone is reported for some rows only, either as once, few or many, or as a class for expanded clones.

TRBJ2-1	TRBV6-6	.	.	CASSPLHEQFF	TGTGCCAGCAGTCCCCTCCATGAGCAGTTCTTC
TRBJ2-3	TRBV9	few	.	CASSRVSDTQYF	TGTGCCAGCAGCAGAGTTTCAGATACGCAGTATTTT
TRBJ2-7	TRBV4-1	.	TRBD2	CASSQSSGGTYEQYF	TGCGCCAGCAGCCAATCTAGCGGGGGGACCTACGAGCAGTACTTC
TRBJ1-2	TRBV5-4	.	.	CASSSDRAGNFYGYTF	TGTGCCAGCAGCTCCGATCGGGCAGGGAATTTTTATGGCTACACCTTC
TRBJ1-6	TRBV15	few	TRBD1	CATSRTGEDSPLHF	TGTGCCACCAGCAGGACAGGGGAAGATTCACCCCTCCACTTT
TRBJ2-5	TRBV21-1	.	.	CASRTLQGQPYQETQYF	TGTGCCAGCAGGACCCTTCAGGGACAGCCGTACCAAGAGACCCAGTACTTC
TRBJ1-3	TRBV7-8	.	.	CASSLGYRSGNTIYF	TGTGCCAGCAGCTTAGGTTACAGGTCCGGAAACACCATATATTTT
TRBJ1-6	TRBV27	.	.	CANETGGKGPRVDNSPLHF	TGTGCCAACGAAACCGGGGGGAAGGGGCCTAGGGTGGATAATTCACCCCTCCACTTT
TRBJ2-1	TRBV28	.	.	CASSLGMGTNQQFF	.
TRBJ1-1	TRBV28	.	.	CASSFRQARGTEAFF	TGTGCCAGCAGTTTTAGACAGGCCAGGGGCACTGAAGCTTTCTTT
TRBJ1-6	TRBV28	.	.	CASSGTSGSPLHF	TGTGCCAGCAGTGGGACATCGGGTTCACCCCTCCACTTT
TRBJ1-1	TRBV5-4	few	.	CASSLVQGLGTEAFF	TGTGCCAGCAGCTTGGTGCAGGGACTGGGCACTGAAGCTTTCTTT
TRBJ2-2	TRBV20-1	.	TRBD2	CSASRSLAGGLRTGELFF	TGCAGTGCTAGTAGGTCGCTAGCGGGGGGGCTGCGCACCGGGGAGCTGTTTTTT
TRBJ2-7	TRBV27	once	.	CASSSGVGEQYF	TGTGCCAGCAGTTCAGGGGTTGGTGAGCAGTACTTC
TRBJ1-1	TRBV28	.	.	CASSLSPEAFF	TGTGCCAGCAGTTTATCTCCTGAAGCTTTCTTT
TRBJ1-4	TRBV11-2	once	.	CASSSQGFGPNEKLFF	TGTGCCAGCAGCTCCCAGGGATTTGGTCCTAATGAAAAACTGTTTTTT
TRBJ2-4	TRBV5-4	.	TRBD2	CATQGGEGKNIQYF	TGTGCCACCCAGGGAGGGGAGGGCAAAAACATTCAGTACTTC